A single sample gave rise to the 21 T cell receptor beta chains below, sequenced in a study of T cell responses to AZD1222 COVID-19 vaccine. Repertoires were generated with immunoSEQ multiplex PCR, while TCRdb's copy carries only in-frame clones and drops some. The repertoire has 150,000 or so clones, 80% to 90% of them found once; the top ten carry about 4.3%. This specimen consisted of peripheral blood, obtained 28 days after the second dose of the MenACWY control vaccine. All receptors derive from an adult who received the MenACWY meningococcal vaccine as a control.

Only one count was recorded for this clone. The chain has TRBV27 and TRBJ2-7, with D possibly being TRBD1 (5 bases). The V gene's germline CDR1 is MNHEY and CDR2 SMNVEV (reference sequence). The CDR3 sequence is 15 residues long. The V end was cut by 0 bases, the J end by 0 bases, with 9 bases between. The CDR3 is CASSLSGRSSYEQYF. The CDR3 DNA sequence: TGTGCCAGCAGTTTATCGGGGCGGAGCTCCTACGAGCAGTACTTC.

The chain employs TRBV28 and TRBJ2-3; D is undetermined. The CDR3 loop spans 13 amino acids. The V gene lost 6 bases and the J gene lost 2 bases, with 9 bases spanning the gap. CDR1 is MDHEN, CDR2 SYDVKM, per germline. Here the CDR3 reads CASSFPHTDTQYF. DNA for the CDR3: TGTGCCAGCAGCTTCCCACACACAGATACGCAGTATTTT.

This chain joins TRBV6-5 and TRBJ2-5; 7 positions match TRBD1. Trimming at V came to 6 bases and at J to 5 bases, leaving 6 bases not matched to a gene. Germline V lookup: CDR1 MNHEY, CDR2 SVGAGI. The CDR3 loop spans 13 amino acids. CDR3: CASRKTGHETQYF. As DNA, the CDR3 is TGTGCCAGCAGGAAGACAGGGCACGAGACCCAGTACTTC.

This chain uses TRBV25-1 with TRBJ2-2; 8 positions match TRBD1. Germline V gene lookup returns CDR1 MGHDK and CDR2 SYGVNS. J gave up 6 bases and V 6 bases, and 9 bases lay outside the gene matches. This CDR3 has 15 amino acids. This CDR3 reads CASSEGDRIAGELFF. For the CDR3, the DNA is TGTGCCAGCAGCGAGGGGGACAGGATAGCCGGGGAGCTGTTTTTT.

The CDR3: CASGGKGRSPLHF. The CDR3 coding sequence is TGTGCCAGCGGCGGAAAGGGTCGGTCACCCCTCCACTTT. This rearrangement joins TRBV28 to TRBJ1-6; D is undetermined. Germline CDR1 is MDHEN and CDR2 is SYDVKM. The CDR3 totals 13 residues. Trimming shortened V by 8 bases and J by 10 bases, and 15 bases separated the two germline ends.

The chain links TRBV7-9 to TRBJ1-2; no firm D call. CDR3 length: 14 amino acids. V was cut by 3 bases and J by 7 bases, with 15 bases left in between. In germline, CDR1 is SEHNR, CDR2 FQNEAQ (reference sequence). The CDR3 reads CASSLTDGTGGYTF. In DNA, the CDR3 is TGTGCCAGCAGCTTGACGGACGGAACGGGTGGCTACACCTTC.

J is TRBJ2-7 and V is TRBV28; D is perhaps TRBD2 (5 bases). The CDR3 is made up of 15 amino acids. Looked up from germline, CDR1 is MDHEN and CDR2 is SYDVKM. With 2 bases removed from V and 0 bases from J, the gap between germline ends came to 11 bases. The CDR3 is CASSLGRLSSYEQYF. CDR3 DNA sequence: TGTGCCAGCAGTTTAGGGAGACTGAGCTCCTACGAGCAGTACTTC.

The CDR3 nucleotides are TGCGCCAGCAGCCTCGACAGACCCGCTAACTATGGCTACACCTTC. This sequence encodes CASSLDRPANYGYTF. The rearrangement joins TRBV5-1 to TRBJ1-2; TRBD1 might be the D (5 bases). The germline V gene has CDR1 SGHRS and CDR2 YFSETQ. V lost 4 bases and J lost 0, with 13 bases in between. The CDR3 has 15 residues.

Here the CDR3 reads CASSYSTHTGELFF. The CDR3 DNA sequence: TGTGCCAGCAGCTATTCGACCCACACCGGGGAGCTGTTTTTT. The chain combines TRBV7-3 with TRBJ2-2; D remains ambiguous. The CDR3 totals 14 residues. V shed 4 bases and J shed 3 bases, with 9 bases lying between them. The V gene's germline CDR1 is SGHTA and CDR2 FQGTGA.

This clone has just one count. The genes are TRBV27 and TRBJ2-1; TRBD2 is a possible D gene (6 bases). V was trimmed by 5 bases and J by 0 bases, leaving 11 bases between them. The CDR3 is 15 amino acids. The germline V gene has CDR1 MNHEY and CDR2 SMNVEV (reference sequence). Here the CDR3 reads CASSRGLSSYNEQFF. In DNA form, the CDR3 reads TGTGCCAGCAGTAGGGGACTGAGCTCCTACAATGAGCAGTTCTTC.

V and J are TRBV30 and TRBJ1-1; 9 nucleotides align to TRBD1. Trimming at V came to 5 bases and at J to 4 bases, leaving 5 bases not matched to a gene. The CDR3 runs 13 residues. CDR1 and CDR2 from the germline V gene are GTSNPN and SVGIG (reference sequence). The CDR3 sequence: CAWGTGQGTEAFF. The CDR3 bases are TGTGCCTGGGGGACAGGGCAAGGCACTGAAGCTTTCTTT.

V and J are TRBV29-1 and TRBJ2-7; 9 nucleotides match TRBD2. Germline loops: CDR1 SQVTM, CDR2 ANQGSEA. The J segment lost 4 bases and the V segment lost 5 bases, leaving 6 bases of the junction unmatched. The CDR3 consists of 13 residues. CDR3 amino acids: CSVLLAGLYEQYF. In nucleotides, the CDR3 is TGCAGCGTTTTACTAGCGGGTCTATACGAGCAGTACTTC.

J is TRBJ2-1 and V is TRBV5-8; the D is unclear. The CDR3 covers 15 residues. With 4 bases removed from V and 0 bases from J, the gap between germline ends came to 11 bases. The germline V gene encodes CDR1 SGHTS and CDR2 YDEGEE. CDR3: CASSPTGTSYNEQFF. CDR3 DNA sequence: TGTGCCAGCAGCCCGACTGGAACCTCCTACAATGAGCAGTTCTTC.

The CDR3 reads CASRASSGHSYGYTF. The CDR3 nucleotides are TGTGCCAGCAGAGCCTCATCGGGACACAGTTATGGCTACACCTTC. J is TRBJ1-2 and V is TRBV2, with a tentative D call TRBD1 (6 bases). Trimming removed 6 bases from V and 5 bases from J, with 19 bases in between. CDR3 length equals 15 residues. Germline V gene lookup returns CDR1 SNHLY and CDR2 FYNNEI.

V and J are TRBV6-5 and TRBJ1-1; 7 bases line up with TRBD1. The CDR3 totals 14 residues. Per germline, CDR1 MNHEY and CDR2 SVGAGI. V dropped 0 bases and J dropped 8; count of bases not matched to a gene: 6. CDR3 protein: CASSYSGTVKEAFF. CDR3 DNA: TGTGCCAGCAGTTACTCAGGGACAGTCAAAGAAGCTTTCTTT.

The rearrangement uses TRBV5-5 and TRBJ1-4, with D hard to call. V shed 7 bases and J shed 6 bases, with 13 bases lying between them. This CDR3 comprises 13 residues. The germline V gene has CDR1 SGHKS and CDR2 YYEKEE (reference sequence). In nucleotides, the CDR3 is TGTGCCAGCGGACCGATTTCAGATGAAAAACTGTTTTTT. It yields the protein CASGPISDEKLFF.

The rearrangement uses TRBV10-3 and TRBJ2-7; possible D gene TRBD1, 5 bases. This CDR3 has 15 residues. Germline V gene data show CDR1 as ENHRY and CDR2 as SYGVKD. Trimming left V 4 bases short and J 4 bases short, with 17 bases between. CDR3 sequence (DNA): TGTGCCATCAGTGGATCAGGGCCGTACATGTACGAGCAGTACTTC. This encodes CAISGSGPYMYEQYF.

The V call is TRBV19, the J call TRBJ2-3; 8 nucleotides match TRBD2. The germline CDR1 and CDR2 sequences are LNHDA and SQIVND (reference sequence). V was clipped by 3 bases and J by 6 bases; unmatched bases: 5. CDR3 length equals 14 residues. CDR3 in amino acids: CASSIREGGDTQYF. CDR3 in DNA: TGTGCCAGTAGTATTCGGGAGGGAGGGGATACGCAGTATTTT.

This clone was seen a handful of times. The rearrangement links TRBV6-6 to TRBJ2-1; possible D gene TRBD2, 7 bases. CDR3 size: 15 residues. The V gene's germline CDR1 is MNHNY and CDR2 SVGAGI (reference sequence). V lost 6 bases and J lost 9, with 21 bases in between. The DNA of the CDR3 is TGTGCCAGCAGCCCGGGGGGCGGGAGCCCGCCTGAGCAGTTCTTC. Its protein product is CASSPGGGSPPEQFF.

This chain uses TRBV28 with TRBJ1-1; D is perhaps TRBD1 (6 bases). This CDR3 is built from 13 residues. Germline loops: CDR1 MDHEN, CDR2 SYDVKM. The germline V and J ends were trimmed by 6 bases and 5 bases, with 13 bases remaining between them. CDR3: CASRNTGSTEAFF. CDR3 nucleotides: TGTGCCAGCAGGAATACAGGGTCGACTGAAGCTTTCTTT.

This clone appeared a few times. The chain recombines TRBV28 with TRBJ1-4; 9 positions agree with TRBD1. Germline V lookup: CDR1 MDHEN, CDR2 SYDVKM. V shed 6 bases and J 7 bases; nucleotides not matched to a gene: 15. There are 17 residues in the CDR3. Here the CDR3 DNA reads TGTGCCAGCAGGGACACAATACCCTTGGACAGGGGTGAAAAACTGTTTTTT. This sequence encodes CASRDTIPLDRGEKLFF.